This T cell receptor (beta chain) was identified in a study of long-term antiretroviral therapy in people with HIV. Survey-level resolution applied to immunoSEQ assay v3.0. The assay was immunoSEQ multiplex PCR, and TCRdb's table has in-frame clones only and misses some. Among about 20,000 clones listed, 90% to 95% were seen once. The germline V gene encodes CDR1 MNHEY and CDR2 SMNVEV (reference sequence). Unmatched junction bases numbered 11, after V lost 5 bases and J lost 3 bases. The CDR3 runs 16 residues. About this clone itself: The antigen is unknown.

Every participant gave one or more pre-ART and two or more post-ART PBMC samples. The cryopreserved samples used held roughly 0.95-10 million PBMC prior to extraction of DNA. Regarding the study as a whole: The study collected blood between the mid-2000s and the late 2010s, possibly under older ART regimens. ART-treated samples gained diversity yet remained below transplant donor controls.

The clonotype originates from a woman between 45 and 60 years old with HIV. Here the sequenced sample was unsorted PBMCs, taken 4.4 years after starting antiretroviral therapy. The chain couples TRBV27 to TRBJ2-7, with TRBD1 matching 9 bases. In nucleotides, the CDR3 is TGTGCCAGCAGTAAGCCCCGGTACAGGGGGCACTACGAGCAGTACTTC. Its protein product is CASSKPRYRGHYEQYF.